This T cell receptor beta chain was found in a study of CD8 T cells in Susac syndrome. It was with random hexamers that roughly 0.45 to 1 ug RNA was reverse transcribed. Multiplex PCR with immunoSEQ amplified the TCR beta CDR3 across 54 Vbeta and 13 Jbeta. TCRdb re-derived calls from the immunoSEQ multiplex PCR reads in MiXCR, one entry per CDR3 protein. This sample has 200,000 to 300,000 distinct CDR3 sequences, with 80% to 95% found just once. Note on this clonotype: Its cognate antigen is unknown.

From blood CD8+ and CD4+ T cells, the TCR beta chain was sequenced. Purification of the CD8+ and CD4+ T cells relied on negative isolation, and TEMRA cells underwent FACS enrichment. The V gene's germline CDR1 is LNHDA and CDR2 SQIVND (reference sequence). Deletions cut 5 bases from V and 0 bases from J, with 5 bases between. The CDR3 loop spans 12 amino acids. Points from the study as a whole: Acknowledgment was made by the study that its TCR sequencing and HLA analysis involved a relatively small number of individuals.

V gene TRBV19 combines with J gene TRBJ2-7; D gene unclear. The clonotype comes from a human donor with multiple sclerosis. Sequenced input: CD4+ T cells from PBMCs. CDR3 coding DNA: TGTGCCAGTAGTGCCTCCTCCTACGAGCAGTACTTC. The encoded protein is CASSASSYEQYF.